This is a list of T cell receptor beta chains from one sample in a study of shared clonotypes between healthy human individuals. The data were produced by immunoSEQ multiplex PCR, yet TCRdb's version contains in-frame clones alone and is incomplete. This sample has about 1.5 million clones; 98% occur once, and the top ten carry roughly 0.42%. The source material was naive CD4+ T cells sorted from blood. The receptors originated from a man aged 25 to 45 in good health. CDR3s include the opening cysteine and the closing phenylalanine or tryptophan. Clone size, where shown, is once, few, many, or a class for clones that have expanded.

V	J	size	CDR3
TRBV6-1	TRBJ2-7	-	CASSVSGRDYEQYF
TRBV5-1	TRBJ2-1	-	CASSLPSNRDREYNEQFF
TRBV5-1	TRBJ1-1	once	CASSFQGGGTEAFF
TRBV6-1	TRBJ2-1	-	CASSESGPPYNEQFF
TRBV5-1	TRBJ2-5	-	CASSLAGGRETQYF
TRBV2	TRBJ1-5	-	CASSAASNQPQHF
TRBV5-1	TRBJ2-3	-	CASSLQGVGSTDTQYF
TRBV9	TRBJ1-3	-	CASSVDRVSGNTIYF
TRBV5-1	TRBJ2-7	-	CASSGAGTGINEQYF
TRBV6-1	TRBJ2-1	-	CASSERGQGGNNEQFF
TRBV5-1	TRBJ2-5	-	CASSFGRTEETQYF
TRBV11-2	TRBJ1-1	-	CASSPGYPNTEAFF
TRBV7-2	TRBJ1-1	-	CASSLIMSGEAFF
TRBV9	TRBJ2-7	once	CASSVSGDPYEQYF
TRBV18	TRBJ2-3	-	CASSPGRGSDTQYF
TRBV11-1	TRBJ2-7	-	CASSSGTSWEQYF
TRBV4-1	TRBJ2-4	-	CASSQGVQERAKNIQYF
TRBV15	TRBJ2-7	-	CATSKDRAAYEQYF
TRBV7-6	TRBJ2-7	once	CASSLLGGGYSYEQYF
TRBV21-1	TRBJ1-4	-	CASTKYRGKNEKLFF
TRBV6-6	TRBJ1-2	few	CASRGQTLDGYTF
TRBV5-1	TRBJ2-5	-	CASSIAETQYF
TRBV7-9	TRBJ2-2	-	CASSSPRTITGELFF
TRBV14	TRBJ2-7	-	CASSQDSGYFNEQYF
TRBV7-6	TRBJ2-7	-	CASRRREGYEQYF
TRBV9	TRBJ2-5	-	CASSKRLAGSQETQYF
TRBV7-9	TRBJ2-7	-	CASTGLHEQYF
TRBV5-1	TRBJ2-7	-	CASSRGTGEDEQYF
TRBV10-1	TRBJ1-2	-	CASSVGRTYGYTF
TRBV6-5	TRBJ2-3	-	CASSLFGFGTDTQYF
TRBV9	TRBJ1-1	-	CASSVVSGNTEAFF
TRBV5-4	TRBJ2-7	-	CASSLGVYRNPYEQYF
TRBV25-1	TRBJ2-1	-	CASSKQAGIEQFF
TRBV7-6	TRBJ2-3	-	CASSPYSASTDTQYF
TRBV5-5	TRBJ2-7	-	CASSLSWTSDYEQYF
TRBV28	TRBJ1-4	-	CASSLQRGNEKLFF
TRBV10-2	TRBJ2-7	-	CASTVGRSSYEQYF
TRBV7-2	TRBJ2-7	-	CASSLARDREGEQYF
TRBV5-1	TRBJ2-7	once	CASSSQDDYEQYF
TRBV7-8	TRBJ2-2	-	CASSLREGQNGELFF
TRBV9	TRBJ2-5	-	CASSGRLAKTQYF
TRBV28	TRBJ1-5	-	CASSKLGQPQHF
TRBV6-1	TRBJ2-4	-	CASSEGVSWVGIQYF
TRBV10-2	TRBJ2-1	-	CASLEGLAPHNEQFF
TRBV4-3	TRBJ2-7	-	CASSQVMARGEQYF
TRBV5-1	TRBJ2-7	-	CASSLDRGRTYEQYF